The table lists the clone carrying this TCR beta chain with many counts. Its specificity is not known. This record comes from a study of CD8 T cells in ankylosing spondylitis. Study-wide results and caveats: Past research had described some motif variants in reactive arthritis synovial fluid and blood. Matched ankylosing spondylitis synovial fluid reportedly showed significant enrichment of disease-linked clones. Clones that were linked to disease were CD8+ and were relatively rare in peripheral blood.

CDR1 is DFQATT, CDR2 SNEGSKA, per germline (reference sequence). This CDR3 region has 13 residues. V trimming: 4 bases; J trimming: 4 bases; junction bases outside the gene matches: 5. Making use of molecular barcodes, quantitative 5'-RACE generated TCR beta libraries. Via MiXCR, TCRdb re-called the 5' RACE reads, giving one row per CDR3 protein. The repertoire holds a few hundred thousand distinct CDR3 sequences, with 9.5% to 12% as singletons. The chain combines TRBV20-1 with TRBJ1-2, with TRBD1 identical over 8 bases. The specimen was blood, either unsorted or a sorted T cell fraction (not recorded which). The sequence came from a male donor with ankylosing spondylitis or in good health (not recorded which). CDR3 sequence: CSATPDRGYGYTF. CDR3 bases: TGCAGTGCTACCCCCGACAGGGGCTATGGCTACACCTTC.